This T cell receptor beta chain was obtained from a study of beta chain features in type 1 diabetes. Germline V gives CDR1 SGHDN, CDR2 FVKESK. V lost 2 bases and J lost 0, with 7 bases in between. The CDR3 has 14 amino acids. There are a few counts of this clone. Its antigen is unidentified. General observations from the study: Type 1 diabetes patients showed a moderate but significant shortening of TCRB CDR3s in all four CD4+ subsets. Compared with healthy donors, patients appeared to share more similar naive, central memory and regulatory TCRB repertoires.

As every portion of the isolated RNA was reverse transcribed, the sequencing read expressed TCRB transcripts. The study sequenced naive, central memory and regulatory T cell samples to an average of about 4 million reads. Assay used: immunoSEQ multiplex PCR; TCRdb lists only in-frame clones, some missing. Altogether hundreds of thousands of clones are present, over 12% being singletons, with the ten largest covering 0.03% to 0.04%. J is TRBJ1-1 and V is TRBV14, with D unresolved. This clonotype originated in a man between 18 and 35 years old with type 1 diabetes. The sequenced sample consisted of naive CD4+ T cells from blood. CDR3 region: CASSQSGVNTEAFF. In DNA, the CDR3 is TGTGCCAGCAGCCAATCGGGAGTGAACACTGAAGCTTTCTTT.